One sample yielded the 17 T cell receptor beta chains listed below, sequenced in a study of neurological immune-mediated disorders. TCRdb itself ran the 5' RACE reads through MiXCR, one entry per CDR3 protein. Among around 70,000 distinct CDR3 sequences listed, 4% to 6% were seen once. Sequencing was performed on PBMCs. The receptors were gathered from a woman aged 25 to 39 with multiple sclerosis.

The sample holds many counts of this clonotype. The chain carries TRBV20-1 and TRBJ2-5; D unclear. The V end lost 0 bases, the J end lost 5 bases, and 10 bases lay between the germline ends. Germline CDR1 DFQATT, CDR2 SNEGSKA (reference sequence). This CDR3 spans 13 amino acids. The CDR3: CSARDYSRETQYF. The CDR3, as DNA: TGCAGTGCTAGAGATTACAGCCGGGAGACCCAGTACTTC.

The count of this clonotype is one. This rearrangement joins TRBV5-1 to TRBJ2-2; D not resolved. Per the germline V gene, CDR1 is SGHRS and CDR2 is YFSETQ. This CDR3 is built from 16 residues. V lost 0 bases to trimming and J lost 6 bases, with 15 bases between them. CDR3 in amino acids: CASSLGQARISGELFF. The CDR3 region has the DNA TGCGCCAGCAGCTTGGGCCAAGCCCGGATTTCCGGGGAGCTGTTTTTT.

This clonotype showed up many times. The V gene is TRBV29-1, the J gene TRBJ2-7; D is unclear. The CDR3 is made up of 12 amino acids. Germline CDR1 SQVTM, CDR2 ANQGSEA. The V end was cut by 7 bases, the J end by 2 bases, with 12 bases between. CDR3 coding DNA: TGCAGCGCATTCGACAACCCCTACGAGCAGTACTTC. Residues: CSAFDNPYEQYF.

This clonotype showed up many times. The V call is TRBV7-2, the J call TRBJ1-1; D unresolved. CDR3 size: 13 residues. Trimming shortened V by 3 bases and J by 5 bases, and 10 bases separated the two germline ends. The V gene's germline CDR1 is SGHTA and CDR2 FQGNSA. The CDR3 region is CASSFRPRTEAFF. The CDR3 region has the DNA TGTGCCAGCAGCTTCCGTCCGAGGACTGAAGCTTTCTTT.

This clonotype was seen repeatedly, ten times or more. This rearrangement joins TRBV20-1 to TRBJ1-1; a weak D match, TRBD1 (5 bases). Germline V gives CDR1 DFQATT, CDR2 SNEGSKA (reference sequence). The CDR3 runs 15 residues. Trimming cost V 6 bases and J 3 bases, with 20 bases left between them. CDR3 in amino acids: CSAPPHQGRDTEAFF. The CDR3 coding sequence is TGCAGTGCGCCGCCACATCAGGGACGGGACACTGAAGCTTTCTTT.

CDR3 in amino acids: CASSLGGAGIATDTQYF. Written as DNA, the CDR3 is TGCGCCAGCAGCCTAGGCGGGGCGGGGATAGCTACAGATACGCAGTATTTT. J is TRBJ2-3 and V is TRBV5-1; D possibly corresponds to TRBD2 (6 bases). The CDR3 runs to 17 residues. V was pared by 4 bases and J by 3 bases, with 21 bases between. Germline lookup yields CDR1 SGHRS and CDR2 YFSETQ.

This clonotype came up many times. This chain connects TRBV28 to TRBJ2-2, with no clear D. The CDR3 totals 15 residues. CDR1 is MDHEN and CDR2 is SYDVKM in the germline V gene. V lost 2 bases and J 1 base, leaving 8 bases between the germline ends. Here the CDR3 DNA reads TGTGCCAGCAGTTTACCAGAGAAGAACACCGGGGAGCTGTTTTTT. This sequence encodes CASSLPEKNTGELFF.

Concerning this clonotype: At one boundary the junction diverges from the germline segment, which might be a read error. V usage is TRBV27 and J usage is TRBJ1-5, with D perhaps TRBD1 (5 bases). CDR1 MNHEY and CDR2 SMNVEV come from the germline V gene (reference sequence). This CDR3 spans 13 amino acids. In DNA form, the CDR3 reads TGTGCCAGCAGTTTCGTTGGGGCTCAGCCCCAGAATTTT. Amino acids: CASSFVGAQPQNF.

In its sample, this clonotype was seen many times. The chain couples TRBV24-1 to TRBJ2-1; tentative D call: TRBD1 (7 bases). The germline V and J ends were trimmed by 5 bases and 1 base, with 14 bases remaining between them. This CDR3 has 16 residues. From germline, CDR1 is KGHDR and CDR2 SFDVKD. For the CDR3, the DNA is TGTGCCACCAGTGTAGGAGGGGGCGGTTCCTACAATGAGCAGTTCTTC. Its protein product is CATSVGGGGSYNEQFF.

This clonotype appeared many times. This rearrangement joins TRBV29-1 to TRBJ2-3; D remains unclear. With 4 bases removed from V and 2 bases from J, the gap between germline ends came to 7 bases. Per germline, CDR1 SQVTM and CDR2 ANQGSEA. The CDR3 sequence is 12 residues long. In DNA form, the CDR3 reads TGCAGCGTTGGCGTACTCACAGATACGCAGTATTTT. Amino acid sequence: CSVGVLTDTQYF.

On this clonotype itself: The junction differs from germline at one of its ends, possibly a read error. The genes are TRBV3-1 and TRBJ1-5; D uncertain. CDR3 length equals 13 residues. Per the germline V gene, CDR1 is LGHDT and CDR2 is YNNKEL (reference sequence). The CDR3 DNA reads TGTGCCAGCAGCCAAGATTCAGCCCGGGTTCAGAATTTT. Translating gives CASSQDSARVQNF.

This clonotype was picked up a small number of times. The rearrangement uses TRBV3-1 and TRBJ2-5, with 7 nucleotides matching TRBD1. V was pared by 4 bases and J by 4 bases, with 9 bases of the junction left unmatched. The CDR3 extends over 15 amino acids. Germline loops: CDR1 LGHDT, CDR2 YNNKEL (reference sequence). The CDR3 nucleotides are TGTGCCAGCAGCCGCTACAGGGGAGTGGGAGAGACCCAGTACTTC. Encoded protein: CASSRYRGVGETQYF.

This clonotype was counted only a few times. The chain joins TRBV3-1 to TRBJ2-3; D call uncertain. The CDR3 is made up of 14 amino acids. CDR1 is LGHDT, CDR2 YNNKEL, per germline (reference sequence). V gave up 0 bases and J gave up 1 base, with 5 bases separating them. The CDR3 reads CASSQDHGTDTQYF. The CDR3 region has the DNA TGTGCCAGCAGCCAAGATCACGGCACAGATACGCAGTATTTT.

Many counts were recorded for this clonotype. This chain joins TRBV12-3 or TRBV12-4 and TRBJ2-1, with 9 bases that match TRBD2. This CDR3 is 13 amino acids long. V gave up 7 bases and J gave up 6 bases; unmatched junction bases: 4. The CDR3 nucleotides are TGTGCCAGCACAGCGGGGGGATCCAATGAGCAGTTCTTC. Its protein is CASTAGGSNEQFF.

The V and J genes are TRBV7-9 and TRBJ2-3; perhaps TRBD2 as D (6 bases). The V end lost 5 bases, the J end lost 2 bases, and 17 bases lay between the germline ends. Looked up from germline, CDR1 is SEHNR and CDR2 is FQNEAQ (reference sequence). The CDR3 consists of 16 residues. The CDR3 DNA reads TGTGCCAGCAGCCGAGGGACTCTTCGTGACACAGATACGCAGTATTTT. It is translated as CASSRGTLRDTDTQYF.

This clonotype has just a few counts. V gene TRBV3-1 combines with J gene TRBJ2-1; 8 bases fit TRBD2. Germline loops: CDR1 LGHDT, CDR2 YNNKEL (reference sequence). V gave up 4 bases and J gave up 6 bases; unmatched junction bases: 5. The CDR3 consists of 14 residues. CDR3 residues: CASSPLAGLNEQFF. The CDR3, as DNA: TGTGCCAGCAGCCCTCTAGCGGGCCTCAATGAGCAGTTCTTC.

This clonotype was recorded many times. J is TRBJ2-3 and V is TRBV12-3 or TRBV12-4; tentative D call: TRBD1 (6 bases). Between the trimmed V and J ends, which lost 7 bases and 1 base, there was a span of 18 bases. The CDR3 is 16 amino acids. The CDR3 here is CASTRGSGIRTDTQYF. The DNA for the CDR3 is TGTGCCAGCACCAGGGGTTCGGGGATTCGCACAGATACGCAGTATTTT.